These 9 T cell receptor beta chains were all obtained from the same sample, sequenced in a study of blood T cell repertoires in COVID-19. Produced via immunoSEQ multiplex PCR; TCRdb's table is partial and in-frame only. The sample has about 120,000 clones, roughly 89% seen once; the top ten hold approximately 3.9%. The material sequenced was PBMCs or T cells enriched from blood (not recorded which). These receptors were obtained from a woman in her thirties who had recovered from COVID-19.

The CDR3 is CASSHDRGEQYF. The CDR3 DNA reads TGTGCCAGCAGTCACGACAGGGGCGAGCAGTACTTC. This chain links TRBV25-1 with TRBJ2-7; 8 nucleotides line up with TRBD1. Germline CDR1 reads MGHDK; CDR2 reads SYGVNS. The ends lost 5 bases at V and 6 bases at J; junction bases unmatched: 3. This CDR3 has 12 residues.

This clone has a single count. The chain couples TRBV28 to TRBJ1-5; TRBD1 is a possible D gene (5 bases). V was cut by 6 bases and J by 5 bases, with 11 bases left in between. Germline V gene sequence: CDR1 MDHEN, CDR2 SYDVKM. The CDR3 totals 13 residues. The DNA of the CDR3 is TGTGCCAGCAGAAGGGGAGGCTATCAGCCCCAGCATTTT. Amino acid sequence: CASRRGGYQPQHF.

The gene calls are TRBV11-2 and TRBJ1-1; D is ambiguous. Germline CDR1 reads SGHAT; CDR2 reads FQNNGV. The CDR3 totals 13 residues. Trimming took off 3 bases at V and 1 base at J, with 6 bases between the two ends. DNA of the CDR3: TGTGCCAGCAGCTTCGGAGAGAACACTGAAGCTTTCTTT. Translated, it gives CASSFGENTEAFF.

The chain carries TRBV11-2 and TRBJ2-7; 12 bases map to TRBD2. This CDR3 region has 18 residues. The ends lost 4 bases at V and 1 base at J; junction bases unmatched: 11. Germline CDR1 is SGHAT and CDR2 is FQNNGV. CDR3 sequence: CASSSPSGRALASYEQYF. CDR3 DNA: TGTGCCAGCAGCTCCCCTAGCGGGAGGGCCCTCGCGTCCTACGAGCAGTACTTC.

The chain couples TRBV5-5 to TRBJ1-2; 7 bases map to TRBD1. V lost 4 bases, J lost 2 bases, and 11 bases stayed unmatched. The germline gives CDR1 SGHKS, CDR2 YYEKEE (reference sequence). The CDR3 covers 16 residues. The CDR3 coding sequence is TGTGCCAGCAGCCTGTCACAGGGGCCCCAAAACTATGGCTACACCTTC. Residues: CASSLSQGPQNYGYTF.

This chain links TRBV7-2 with TRBJ2-2; 7 bases line up with TRBD1. Germline V gives CDR1 SGHTA, CDR2 FQGNSA. The V gene end was trimmed by 5 bases and the J gene end by 1 base; junction bases not matched to a gene: 4. The CDR3 has 15 amino acids. CDR3 nucleotides: TGTGCCAGCAGCGCCGGGACAGAGAACACCGGGGAGCTGTTTTTT. It yields the protein CASSAGTENTGELFF.

The CDR3 loop reads CASSLGVNSPLHF. The CDR3, as DNA: TGTGCCAGCAGTTTAGGAGTTAATTCACCCCTCCACTTT. The V gene is TRBV12-3 or TRBV12-4, the J gene TRBJ1-6; no firm D call. V gave up 1 base and J gave up 6 bases, with 4 bases separating them. The CDR3 has 13 amino acids.

CDR3: CASSSRTGRDTEAFF. For the CDR3, the DNA is TGTGCCAGCAGCTCCAGGACAGGGAGGGACACTGAAGCTTTCTTT. The chain couples TRBV7-8 to TRBJ1-1; 8 bases map to TRBD1. CDR1 SGHVS and CDR2 FQNEAQ come from the germline V gene. Trimming at V came to 4 bases and at J to 3 bases, leaving 7 bases not matched to a gene. CDR3 length equals 15 residues.

This clone was picked up one time. The chain combines TRBV4-1 with TRBJ2-1, with a weak D call TRBD1 (6 bases). V was shortened by 2 bases and J by 7 bases, with 15 bases between the two germline ends. The CDR3 is 15 residues long. The V gene's germline CDR1 is MGHRA and CDR2 YSYEKL. In DNA, the CDR3 is TGCGCCAGCAGCCAACCTACTAACACAGGGAATGAGCAGTTCTTC. This translates into CASSQPTNTGNEQFF.